This entry is about one TCR beta chain. TCRdb's copy holds only in-frame clones and misses some; the assay was immunoSEQ multiplex PCR. The sample gives just over 80,000 clones, 80% to 90% of which show up once; roughly 1% is in the top ten. These data are taken from a study of blood T cell repertoires in COVID-19. CDR3 size: 15 residues. The germline gives CDR1 WSHSY, CDR2 SAAADI. J lost 7 bases, V lost 3 bases, and 6 bases had no gene match. The chain links TRBV10-2 to TRBJ2-3; 11 bases agree with TRBD2. The TCR comes from a woman in her forties or fifties with acute COVID-19. The source material was PBMCs or T cells enriched from blood (not recorded which). The CDR3 DNA sequence: TGCGCCAGCAGTGACCGATCTAGCGGGAGGAATACGCAGTATTTT. It is translated as CASSDRSSGRNTQYF.